What follows is one T cell receptor beta chain and its context. The antigen is undetermined. Before sequencing, viral peptide pools were used by the ViraFEST assay to expand antigen-specific CD4+ T cells. Culture lasted about 11 days before CD4+ T cell isolation. The infection with SARS-CoV-2 (confirmed by PCR) occurred in this person between March and December 2020. These data originate in a study of vaccination effects on CD4 cells after COVID-19. Germline CDR1 SGHRS, CDR2 YFSETQ. Deletions cut 5 bases from V and 0 bases from J, with 17 bases between. This CDR3 has 16 amino acids. Sequencing used immunoSEQ multiplex PCR; TCRdb keeps in-frame clones, though not all of them. The sample lists about 45,000 clones, about 68% occurring once.

This clonotype originated in a human donor who had a prior SARS-CoV-2 infection. The sample here was CD4+ T cells from PBMCs cultured with a peptide pool, taken before COVID-19 vaccination. The rearrangement links TRBV5-1 to TRBJ1-1; D perhaps matches TRBD1 (6 bases). In DNA form, the CDR3 reads TGCGCCAGCAGACCCGGCAGGGGACCTATGAACACTGAAGCTTTCTTT. Translation: CASRPGRGPMNTEAFF. Full variable domain (missing parts from reference TRBV5-1 and TRBJ1-1): KAGVTQTPRYLIKTRGQQVTLSCSPISGHRSVSWYQQTPGQGLQFLFEYFSETQRNKGNFPGRFSGRQFSNSRSEMNVSTLELGDSALYLCASRPGRGPMNTEAFFGQGTRLTVV.